This entry lists 14 T cell receptor beta chains sequenced from one sample in a study of blood T cell repertoires in COVID-19. Measured with immunoSEQ multiplex PCR; TCRdb has only the in-frame clones, and not every one. The data contain some 180,000 clones, 89% of them singletons. Sequencing was carried out using peripheral blood. Receptors originate from a man aged 35 to 55 with acute or convalescent COVID-19.

V and J are TRBV6-2 or TRBV6-3 and TRBJ2-1; 7 bases are a match to TRBD1. From germline, CDR1 is MNHEY and CDR2 SVGEGT. The CDR3 is 14 residues long. V trimming: 1 base; J trimming: 6 bases; junction bases outside the gene matches: 3. CDR3 loop: CASSYWTGSNEQFF. Here the CDR3 DNA reads TGTGCCAGCAGTTACTGGACAGGAAGCAATGAGCAGTTCTTC.

Note on this clone: Other nucleotide sequences in the sample specify the same CDR3. The V and J genes are TRBV7-2 and TRBJ2-7; tentatively, D is TRBD2 (6 bases). This CDR3 has 14 residues. Per germline, CDR1 SGHTA and CDR2 FQGNSA. V was trimmed by 1 base and J by 0 bases, leaving 7 bases between them. The CDR3 bases are TGTGCCAGCAGCTTAGTCGGGAGCTCCTACGAGCAGTACTTC. It codes for CASSLVGSSYEQYF.

This clone was observed a handful of times. The rearrangement joins TRBV24-1 to TRBJ1-2, with 8 positions matching TRBD1. Trimming cost V 2 bases and J 8 bases; bases outside gene matches: 9. The CDR3 covers 15 residues. From germline, CDR1 is KGHDR and CDR2 SFDVKD. Here the CDR3 DNA reads TGTGCCACCAGTGATTCGAATCCAGGGGGCCACGGCTACACCTTC. This gives the protein CATSDSNPGGHGYTF.

The chain links TRBV29-1 to TRBJ1-1; possible D gene TRBD1, 6 bases. CDR1 is SQVTM and CDR2 is ANQGSEA in the germline V gene. V lost 0 bases, J lost 4 bases, and 15 bases lay in between. This CDR3 has 15 amino acids. Written as DNA, the CDR3 is TGCAGCGTTGAAGATACAGGGAATTGGGGCACTGAAGCTTTCTTT. Encoded protein: CSVEDTGNWGTEAFF. The full variable domain, completed using reference TRBV29-1 and TRBJ1-1, is SAVISQKPSRDICQRGTSLTIQCQVDSQVTMMFWYRQQPGQSLTLIATANQGSEATYESGFVIDKFPISRPNLTFSTLTVSNMSPEDSSIYLCSVEDTGNWGTEAFFGQGTRLTVV.

The CDR3 DNA reads TGTGCCAGCAGCCGGACAGAGACTACTGAAGCTTTCTTT. It yields the protein CASSRTETTEAFF. The rearrangement links TRBV6-4 to TRBJ1-1, with D perhaps matching TRBD1 (6 bases). V was trimmed by 6 bases and J by 5 bases, leaving 13 bases between them. In germline, CDR1 is MRHNA, CDR2 SNTAGT. The CDR3 is 13 amino acids.

This sequence joins TRBV14 and TRBJ1-3; D not certain. CDR1 SGHDN and CDR2 FVKESK come from the germline V gene. The V end lost 4 bases, the J end lost 0 bases, and 13 bases lay between the germline ends. This CDR3 comprises 16 residues. CDR3 sequence reads: CASSRAGSISGNTIYF. DNA of the CDR3: TGTGCCAGCAGCCGTGCAGGATCTATCTCTGGAAACACCATATATTTT. The whole variable domain, remainder taken from reference TRBV14 and TRBJ1-3, is EAGVTQFPSHSVIEKGQTVTLRCDPISGHDNLYWYRRVMGKEIKFLLHFVKESKQDESGMPNNRFLAERTGGTYSTLKVQPAELEDSGVYFCASSRAGSISGNTIYFGEGSWLTVV.

The chain has TRBV30 and TRBJ2-7, with TRBD1 matching over 12 bases. V dropped 2 bases and J dropped 4; count of bases not matched to a gene: 6. The CDR3 loop spans 15 amino acids. CDR1 and CDR2 (germline): GTSNPN, SVGIG (reference sequence). The DNA for the CDR3 is TGTGCCTGGAGTCCTGGGACAGGGGGCGCTTACGAGCAGTACTTC. Protein product: CAWSPGTGGAYEQYF. The whole variable domain, filled in from reference TRBV30 and TRBJ2-7, reads SQTIHQWPATLVQPVGSPLSLECTVEGTSNPNLYWYRQAAGRGLQLLFYSVGIGQISSEVPQNLSASRPQDRQFILSSKKLLLSDSGFYLCAWSPGTGGAYEQYFGPGTRLTVT.

The rearrangement uses TRBV5-1 and TRBJ2-5, with D possibly being TRBD1 (5 bases). V was trimmed by 4 bases and J by 1 base, leaving 14 bases between them. Germline lookup yields CDR1 SGHRS and CDR2 YFSETQ. CDR3 length: 15 residues. In DNA, the CDR3 is TGCGCCAGCAGCCCGATGGCAGGGCCCCAAGAGACCCAGTACTTC. Amino acids: CASSPMAGPQETQYF.

V usage is TRBV7-8 and J usage is TRBJ2-7; TRBD2 might be the D (6 bases). CDR3 length: 14 amino acids. The V gene lost 4 bases and the J gene lost 3 bases, with 13 bases spanning the gap. Germline lookup yields CDR1 SGHVS and CDR2 FQNEAQ. The CDR3 nucleotides are TGTGCCAGCAGCTCGCCGGGGGTCAACTACGAGCAGTACTTC. Protein product: CASSSPGVNYEQYF. The full variable domain, in which reference TRBV7-8 and TRBJ2-7 provide the parts outside the CDR3, is GAGVSQSPRYKVAKRGQDVALRCDPISGHVSLFWYQQALGQGPEFLTYFQNEAQLDKSGLPSDRFFAERPEGSVSTLKIQRTQQEDSAVYLCASSSPGVNYEQYFGPGTRLTVT.

In this sample, this clone turned up once. This chain links TRBV29-1 with TRBJ2-3; D is unclear. The CDR3 totals 12 residues. CDR1 is SQVTM, CDR2 ANQGSEA, per germline. Trimming took 4 bases from V and 0 from J, leaving 5 bases between them. The CDR3 DNA reads as TGCAGCGTTGTCCAGAGCACAGATACGCAGTATTTT. Amino acids: CSVVQSTDTQYF.

The V and J genes are TRBV19 and TRBJ1-3; 7 bases are a match to TRBD1. V gave up 5 bases and J gave up 4 bases; unmatched junction bases: 11. This CDR3 comprises 16 residues. The germline gives CDR1 LNHDA, CDR2 SQIVND (reference sequence). The CDR3 reads CASSYTTGSAGNTIYF. The CDR3 coding sequence is TGTGCCAGTAGTTACACGACAGGGAGTGCGGGAAACACCATATATTTT.

V and J are TRBV30 and TRBJ1-4; D might be TRBD1 (5 bases). Germline V gene sequence: CDR1 GTSNPN, CDR2 SVGIG (reference sequence). Trimming stripped 3 bases from V and 10 bases from J, with 12 bases between. The CDR3 has 12 residues. CDR3 sequence (DNA): TGTGCCTGGAGCGGGACTCGGGGAAAACTGTTTTTT. Its translation: CAWSGTRGKLFF.

The J gene is TRBJ1-1, the V gene TRBV4-3, with a weak D call TRBD1 (5 bases). This CDR3 has 14 amino acids. Germline assignment: CDR1 LGHNA and CDR2 YSLEER. V lost 3 bases, J lost 3 bases, and 11 bases lay in between. The CDR3 coding sequence is TGCGCCAGCAGCCAGGGTAGGGGATACACTGAAGCTTTCTTT. As protein: CASSQGRGYTEAFF.

The chain joins TRBV5-1 to TRBJ2-1; 15 bases fit TRBD2. Looked up from germline, CDR1 is SGHRS and CDR2 is YFSETQ. The CDR3 has 18 amino acids. The ends lost 3 bases at V and 3 bases at J; junction bases unmatched: 7. CDR3 DNA sequence: TGCGCCAGCAGCTCTCCGGGACTAGCGGGGGGAATCTACAATGAGCAGTTCTTC. Its translation: CASSSPGLAGGIYNEQFF.